This TCR beta chain was obtained from a study of cytomegalovirus exposure and HLA in healthy donors. Overall study context: Out of about 360 genotyped donors, about 81% belonged to the Caucasian-associated ancestry cluster.

Study conclusions and caveats: With DRB1 most and HLA-C fewest, TCR association rates differed between HLA loci in a later analysis. A later analysis reported that several of the most significant clusters appeared to be linked to common viral pathogens, among them Epstein-Barr virus. In vitro checks showed that three CMV-associated chains really do target CMV antigens.

PCR involved 60 Vbeta and 13 Jbeta primers. The data were produced by immunoSEQ multiplex PCR, yet TCRdb's version contains in-frame clones alone and is incomplete. The top ten clones hold about 0.69% of a sample with about 160,000 clones, about three quarters of them seen once. This clone was picked up one time. The antigen is not known. Trimming took off 7 bases at V and 4 bases at J, with 10 bases between the two ends. Germline V CDR1 and CDR2: SQVTM, ANQGSEA. This CDR3 region has 11 residues. The receptor comes from a female donor in good health and CMV-seronegative. The chain carries TRBV29-1 and TRBJ1-2; D unresolved. Sequenced input: PBMCs. Written as DNA, the CDR3 is TGCAGCGCCGGTACAGCCTATGGCTACACCTTC. It codes for CSAGTAYGYTF. The full variable domain, completed using reference TRBV29-1 and TRBJ1-2, is SAVISQKPSRDICQRGTSLTIQCQVDSQVTMMFWYRQQPGQSLTLIATANQGSEATYESGFVIDKFPISRPNLTFSTLTVSNMSPEDSSIYLCSAGTAYGYTFGSGTRLTVV.